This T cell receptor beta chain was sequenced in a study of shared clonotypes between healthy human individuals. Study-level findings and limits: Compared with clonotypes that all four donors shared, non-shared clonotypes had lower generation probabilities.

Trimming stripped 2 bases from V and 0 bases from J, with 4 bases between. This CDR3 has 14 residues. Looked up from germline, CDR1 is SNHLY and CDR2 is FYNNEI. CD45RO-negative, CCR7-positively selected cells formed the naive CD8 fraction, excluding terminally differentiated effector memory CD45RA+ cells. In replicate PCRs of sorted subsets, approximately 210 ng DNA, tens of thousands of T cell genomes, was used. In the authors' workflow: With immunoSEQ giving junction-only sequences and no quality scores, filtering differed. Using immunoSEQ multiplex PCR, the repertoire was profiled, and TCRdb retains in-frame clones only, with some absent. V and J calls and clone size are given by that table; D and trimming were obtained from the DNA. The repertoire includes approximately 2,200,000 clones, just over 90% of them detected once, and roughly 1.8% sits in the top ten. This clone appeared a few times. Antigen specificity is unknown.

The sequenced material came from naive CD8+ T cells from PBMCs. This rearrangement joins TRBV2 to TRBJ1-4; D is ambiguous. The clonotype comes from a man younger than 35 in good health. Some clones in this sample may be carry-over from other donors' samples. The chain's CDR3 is CASSEWATNEKLFF. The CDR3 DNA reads TGTGCCAGCAGTGAATGGGCAACTAATGAAAAACTGTTTTTT.